This T cell receptor (beta chain) is drawn from a study of blood T cell repertoires in COVID-19. Study at large: Acute and convalescent COVID-19 samples came from the United States, Italy and Spain.

All enrollees were about 18 to 89 years old and from about two dozen US areas. Repertoires were generated with immunoSEQ multiplex PCR, while TCRdb's copy carries only in-frame clones and drops some. The table has over 200,000 clones, around 80% seen once. Germline V lookup: CDR1 SGHRS, CDR2 YFSETQ. The germline V and J ends were trimmed by 1 base and 5 bases, with 12 bases remaining between them. The CDR3 loop spans 14 amino acids. The TCR sequence derives from a man aged 60 to 75 who had recovered from COVID-19. Sequencing used PBMCs or T cells enriched from blood (not recorded which). The chain carries TRBV5-1 and TRBJ2-5, with D perhaps TRBD2 (5 bases). CDR3 coding DNA: TGCGCCAGCAGCTTGTCGGTACCGGGGGAGACCCAGTACTTC. Residues: CASSLSVPGETQYF. The full variable domain, its missing parts supplied by reference TRBV5-1 and TRBJ2-5, is KAGVTQTPRYLIKTRGQQVTLSCSPISGHRSVSWYQQTPGQGLQFLFEYFSETQRNKGNFPGRFSGRQFSNSRSEMNVSTLELGDSALYLCASSLSVPGETQYFGPGTRLLVL.